The 22 T cell receptor beta chains given below trace back to one sample, sequenced in a study of PD-1 blockade in classical Hodgkin lymphoma. Measured with immunoSEQ multiplex PCR; TCRdb has only the in-frame clones, and not every one. The sample yields about 46,000 clones, roughly 80% seen once. Time point described: cycle 4 day 1 (C4D1), after six to seven weeks of nivolumab. No patient escaped relapse after autologous stem cell transplantation, and brentuximab vedotin exposure varied. The material was peripheral blood mononuclear cells (PBMCs), obtained before the fourth cycle of nivolumab. These receptors were collected from a human donor with classical Hodgkin lymphoma.

The gene calls are TRBV28 and TRBJ1-2; TRBD1 matches at 12 bases. CDR1 and CDR2 from the germline V gene are MDHEN and SYDVKM. V trimming: 6 bases; J trimming: 5 bases; junction bases outside the gene matches: 10. CDR3 length: 16 amino acids. CDR3 loop: CASRGQGAAGEYGYTF. In nucleotides, the CDR3 is TGTGCCAGCAGGGGACAGGGGGCAGCTGGGGAATATGGCTACACCTTC.

V gene TRBV27 combines with J gene TRBJ1-1; TRBD1 agrees at 7 bases. The CDR3 is 14 amino acids. The trim removed 8 bases at V and 6 bases at J, leaving 12 bases unmatched. CDR1 MNHEY and CDR2 SMNVEV come from the germline V gene (reference sequence). CDR3 sequence (DNA): TGTGCCAGCCGAGTGGGATATGACAGGGCTGAAGCTTTCTTT. Its translation: CASRVGYDRAEAFF.

V usage is TRBV15 and J usage is TRBJ2-7; either TRBD1 or TRBD2 may fit D (5 bases each). The CDR3 extends over 15 amino acids. Deletions cut 3 bases from V and 3 bases from J, with 15 bases between. Germline V gene lookup returns CDR1 LNHNV and CDR2 YYDKDF (reference sequence). CDR3 region: CATSSSRQGDYEQYF. The CDR3 DNA is TGTGCCACCAGCAGTTCGCGCCAGGGAGACTACGAGCAGTACTTC.

DNA for the CDR3: TGTGCCAGCTCACCCACAGGGCGCGACACTGAAGCTTTCTTT. It translates to CASSPTGRDTEAFF. This chain links TRBV18 with TRBJ1-1, with D perhaps matching TRBD1 (6 bases). The CDR3 length is 14 residues. Deletions cut 3 bases from V and 3 bases from J, with 11 bases between. Per germline, CDR1 KGHSH and CDR2 LQKENI.

This chain connects TRBV6-6 to TRBJ2-7; 12 nucleotides line up with TRBD1. The CDR3 runs to 16 residues. Losses at the gene ends were 5 bases for V and 5 bases for J; bases not matched to a gene: 10. Germline V lookup: CDR1 MNHNY, CDR2 SVGAGI (reference sequence). The CDR3 loop reads CASSRLGQGAHNEQYF. CDR3 DNA: TGTGCCAGCAGTAGATTGGGACAGGGGGCGCACAACGAGCAGTACTTC.

The CDR3 DNA reads as TGTGCCAGCAGTCGACAGGGGACCGGGGAGCTGTTTTTT. This gives the protein CASSRQGTGELFF. This chain links TRBV11-3 with TRBJ2-2, with 8 bases matching TRBD1. Losses at the gene ends were 6 bases for V and 5 bases for J; bases not matched to a gene: 2. Germline CDR1 is SGHNT and CDR2 is YENEEA. This CDR3 has 13 amino acids.

This clone was counted a single time. The chain combines TRBV29-1 with TRBJ2-1; tentatively, D is TRBD1 or TRBD2 (6 bases each). V was clipped by 6 bases and J by 9 bases, with 12 bases between them. This CDR3 has 11 residues. Germline V gene sequence: CDR1 SQVTM, CDR2 ANQGSEA. In DNA, the CDR3 is TGCAGCGTGGACAGAGCGGGTGAGCAGTTCTTC. This encodes CSVDRAGEQFF.

J is TRBJ2-5 and V is TRBV5-4, with 7 bases identical to TRBD1. The CDR3 extends over 15 amino acids. J gave up 5 bases and V 1 base, and 8 bases lay outside the gene matches. Germline-derived CDR1 and CDR2 are SGHNT and YYREEE (reference sequence). The CDR3 protein is CASSLLTGDSETQYF. The CDR3 DNA reads as TGTGCCAGCAGCTTGCTTACAGGGGATTCGGAGACCCAGTACTTC. Supplemented by reference TRBV5-4 and TRBJ2-5, the full variable domain reads ETGVTQSPTHLIKTRGQQVTLRCSSQSGHNTVSWYQQALGQGPQFIFQYYREEENGRGNFPPRFSGLQFPNYSSELNVNALELDDSALYLCASSLLTGDSETQYFGPGTRLLVL.

The chain employs TRBV7-2 and TRBJ2-6; perhaps TRBD1 as D (6 bases). The V end was cut by 5 bases, the J end by 2 bases, with 10 bases between. The CDR3 length is 15 residues. Germline lookup yields CDR1 SGHTA and CDR2 FQGNSA. Here the CDR3 DNA reads TGTGCCAGCAGCCCTGGACAGCCTGGGGCCAACGTCCTGACTTTC. This gives the protein CASSPGQPGANVLTF.

This clone was found a few times. The chain recombines TRBV4-1 with TRBJ1-2; TRBD1 agrees at 7 bases. Losses at the gene ends were 4 bases for V and 1 base for J; bases not matched to a gene: 3. The CDR3 has 14 amino acids. Germline loops: CDR1 MGHRA, CDR2 YSYEKL. CDR3 in amino acids: CASSRGQLNYGYTF. Written as DNA, the CDR3 is TGCGCCAGCAGCCGGGGACAGCTTAACTATGGCTACACCTTC.

V gene TRBV18 combines with J gene TRBJ2-5; 10 positions match TRBD1. The germline gives CDR1 KGHSH, CDR2 LQKENI. V lost 3 bases and J lost 4; bases outside the gene matches: 2. The CDR3 is made up of 14 amino acids. The CDR3 is CASSPRDRGETQYF. CDR3 DNA sequence: TGTGCCAGCTCACCCCGGGACAGGGGAGAGACCCAGTACTTC.

J is TRBJ2-4 and V is TRBV28; no firm D call. With 4 bases removed from V and 1 base from J, the gap between germline ends came to 17 bases. The CDR3 runs 17 residues. Germline CDR1 MDHEN, CDR2 SYDVKM. The CDR3 DNA follows: TGTGCCAGCAGTTCAAGCCGCCTGGTGCTTGCCAAAAACATTCAGTACTTC. This sequence encodes CASSSSRLVLAKNIQYF.

The chain couples TRBV27 to TRBJ1-4; no firm D call. V was pared by 0 bases and J by 0 bases, with 5 bases between. The length of the CDR3 is 15 residues. Germline V lookup: CDR1 MNHEY, CDR2 SMNVEV (reference sequence). The CDR3, as DNA: TGTGCCAGCAGTTTATCGCTTGCAACTAATGAAAAACTGTTTTTT. Its protein product is CASSLSLATNEKLFF.

CDR3: CASSYGGSSGNTIYF. The CDR3 DNA reads TGTGCCAGCAGTTACGGGGGGAGCTCTGGAAACACCATATATTTT. The chain uses TRBV6-6 and TRBJ1-3; TRBD1 is a possible D gene (5 bases). The CDR3 runs to 15 residues. Germline V lookup: CDR1 MNHNY, CDR2 SVGAGI (reference sequence). Trimming stripped 2 bases from V and 0 bases from J, with 8 bases between.

The chain recombines TRBV2 with TRBJ2-7; 11 bases agree with TRBD1. Germline CDR1 and CDR2: SNHLY and FYNNEI. This CDR3 spans 14 amino acids. V was clipped by 6 bases and J by 6 bases; unmatched bases: 7. Here the CDR3 reads CASSAGTGGIEQYF. The CDR3 coding sequence is TGTGCCAGCAGCGCCGGGACAGGGGGTATCGAGCAGTACTTC. Using reference TRBV2 and TRBJ2-7 for the parts outside the CDR3, the full variable domain is EPEVTQTPSHQVTQMGQEVILRCVPISNHLYFYWYRQILGQKVEFLVSFYNNEISEKSEIFDDQFSVERPDGSNFTLKIRSTKLEDSAMYFCASSAGTGGIEQYFGPGTRLTVT.

This chain uses TRBV27 with TRBJ2-1; 7 bases align to TRBD2. This CDR3 has 16 amino acids. Germline V gives CDR1 MNHEY, CDR2 SMNVEV (reference sequence). V was clipped by 5 bases and J by 5 bases; unmatched bases: 12. The CDR3 region is CASSPIWGGGDNEQFF. DNA for the CDR3: TGTGCCAGCAGTCCTATTTGGGGGGGAGGGGACAATGAGCAGTTCTTC.

The chain couples TRBV5-1 to TRBJ2-7; 8 nucleotides match TRBD2. Germline CDR1 is SGHRS and CDR2 is YFSETQ. V gave up 3 bases and J gave up 0 bases; unmatched junction bases: 5. The CDR3 runs 15 residues. The CDR3 sequence is CASSSGGTSSYEQYF. For the CDR3, the DNA is TGCGCCAGCAGCTCCGGTGGGACTAGCTCCTACGAGCAGTACTTC.

For this clone: Other DNA sequences within the sample encode an identical CDR3. The chain recombines TRBV28 with TRBJ2-7; D remains unclear. V was trimmed by 2 bases and J by 3 bases, leaving 8 bases between them. Germline CDR1 and CDR2: MDHEN and SYDVKM. This CDR3 contains 13 residues. DNA for the CDR3: TGTGCCAGCAGTTTAGGTCGCTTCTACGAGCAGTACTTC. Its protein product is CASSLGRFYEQYF.

In this sample, this clone turned up a few times. V is TRBV4-3 and J is TRBJ1-3; 10 positions match TRBD1. With 1 base clipped from V and 3 bases from J, the junction kept 9 bases outside the gene matches. Germline V gives CDR1 LGHNA, CDR2 YSLEER. The CDR3 spans 18 residues. CDR3 sequence: CASSQGTDRGLFGNTIYF. The CDR3 nucleotides are TGCGCCAGCAGCCAAGGAACGGACAGGGGGTTATTTGGAAACACCATATATTTT.

As concerns this clone: The same CDR3 arises from other DNA sequences in this sample as well. The chain links TRBV13 to TRBJ2-4; D possibly uses TRBD1 or TRBD2 (6 bases each). Between the trimmed V and J ends, which lost 3 bases and 7 bases, there was a span of 10 bases. CDR3 size: 13 residues. CDR1 and CDR2 from the germline V gene are PRHDT and FYEKMQ (reference sequence). DNA for the CDR3: TGTGCCAGCAGCTTCGGGGGCGAGAACATTCAGTACTTC. Its protein product is CASSFGGENIQYF.

The gene calls are TRBV18 and TRBJ1-1, with D uncertain. There are 11 residues in the CDR3. The germline gives CDR1 KGHSH, CDR2 LQKENI. V lost 3 bases, J lost 8 bases, and 7 bases lay in between. As DNA, the CDR3 is TGTGCCAGCTCACCCGAGCAGGAAGCTTTCTTT. It codes for CASSPEQEAFF.

This chain joins TRBV7-9 and TRBJ2-1, with D perhaps matching TRBD1 or TRBD2 (5 bases each). V gave up 0 bases and J gave up 2 bases, with 8 bases separating them. Germline CDR1 and CDR2: SEHNR and FQNEAQ (reference sequence). The CDR3 runs 15 residues. The CDR3 DNA reads TGTGCCAGCAGCTTAGCGCGAGGGGCCTACAATGAGCAGTTCTTC. Its protein is CASSLARGAYNEQFF.